Below are 25 T cell receptor beta chains sequenced from a single sample in a study of human T cells and chemical hapten exposure. Time point in this sample: pre-sensitization, week 0. Described treatment: therapeutic diphenylcyclopropenone sensitization with weekly scalp DPC. TCRdb independently ran MiXCR on the RACE reads; one entry per CDR3 protein. The data contain about 250,000 distinct CDR3 sequences, around 7% of them seen just once; the ten biggest clones take up less than 1.5%. The specimen was whole blood, collected in connection with sensitization to the hapten diphenylcyclopropenone (DPC). The receptors originated from a man aged 18-30 years with alopecia areata. Some clones in this sample may be carry-over from other donors' samples.

DNA for the CDR3: TGTGCCAGCATGACAGGGGGCCTCCCAGATACGCAGTATTTT. It encodes CASMTGGLPDTQYF. The rearrangement joins TRBV7-8 to TRBJ2-3; TRBD1 aligns across 10 bases. Unmatched junction bases numbered 5, after V lost 7 bases and J lost 4 bases. The CDR3 runs 14 residues. Germline CDR1 is SGHVS and CDR2 is FQNEAQ.

This clonotype was seen ten or more times. The chain is built from TRBV4-3 and TRBJ1-1; 9 nucleotides align to TRBD1. This CDR3 is 16 amino acids long. The J segment lost 7 bases and the V segment lost 1 base, leaving 10 bases of the junction unmatched. Looked up from germline, CDR1 is LGHNA and CDR2 is YSLEER. The chain's CDR3 is CASSQGSGTGYSEAFF. In DNA form, the CDR3 reads TGCGCCAGCAGCCAAGGATCGGGGACAGGGTACAGTGAAGCTTTCTTT.

This clonotype appeared a few times. This chain uses TRBV6-1 with TRBJ1-1; D is unresolved. CDR1 and CDR2 from the germline V gene are MNHNS and SASEGT. With 3 bases removed from V and 1 base from J, the gap between germline ends came to 9 bases. There are 14 residues in the CDR3. This CDR3 reads CASSESGTNTEAFF. The DNA of the CDR3 is TGTGCCAGCAGTGAGTCAGGAACGAACACTGAAGCTTTCTTT.

This sequence joins TRBV18 and TRBJ2-3; D is ambiguous. The CDR3 spans 17 residues. V lost 2 bases and J 0 bases, leaving 15 bases between the germline ends. From germline, CDR1 is KGHSH and CDR2 LQKENI. CDR3 region: CASSPRAVRLSTDTQYF. The CDR3 DNA reads TGTGCCAGCTCACCAAGGGCGGTCAGACTTAGCACAGATACGCAGTATTTT.

This clonotype has a count of ten or more. The rearrangement uses TRBV2 and TRBJ1-6; tentative D call: TRBD1 (5 bases). CDR3 size: 15 residues. Germline V lookup: CDR1 SNHLY, CDR2 FYNNEI. V lost 5 bases, J lost 7 bases, and 15 bases lay in between. CDR3 sequence (DNA): TGTGCCAGCAGTAGCCGGGCAGGGAGGAATTCACCCCTCCACTTT. Protein sequence: CASSSRAGRNSPLHF.

This sequence joins TRBV5-1 and TRBJ2-7; 8 nucleotides line up with TRBD2. The CDR3 is 15 residues long. V was clipped by 0 bases and J by 0 bases; unmatched bases: 2. Per germline, CDR1 SGHRS and CDR2 YFSETQ. CDR3 sequence: CASSLVAGFSYEQYF. The DNA of the CDR3 is TGCGCCAGCAGCTTGGTAGCGGGGTTCTCCTACGAGCAGTACTTC.

The table lists this clonotype with many counts. V usage is TRBV3-1 and J usage is TRBJ1-5; no firm D call. The length of the CDR3 is 13 residues. The germline gives CDR1 LGHDT, CDR2 YNNKEL (reference sequence). V lost 0 bases to trimming and J lost 5 bases, with 5 bases between them. This CDR3 is CASSQEGDQPQHF. The CDR3 coding sequence is TGTGCCAGCAGCCAAGAGGGTGATCAGCCCCAGCATTTT.

This clonotype was counted only a few times. The rearrangement uses TRBV5-1 and TRBJ2-3, with a weak D call TRBD1 (5 bases). Germline assignment: CDR1 SGHRS and CDR2 YFSETQ. The CDR3 runs 14 residues. V lost 0 bases, J lost 5 bases, and 10 bases lay in between. The CDR3 protein is CASSLEFRGDTQYF. The CDR3 nucleotides are TGCGCCAGCAGCTTGGAGTTTAGGGGAGATACGCAGTATTTT.

This clonotype was found many times. This rearrangement joins TRBV7-2 to TRBJ2-5, with D perhaps TRBD1 (5 bases). The germline CDR1 and CDR2 sequences are SGHTA and FQGNSA. V was shortened by 3 bases and J by 0 bases, with 8 bases between the two germline ends. The CDR3 is 14 amino acids. CDR3 loop: CASSLPGYQETQYF. CDR3 in DNA: TGTGCCAGCAGCTTGCCAGGGTACCAAGAGACCCAGTACTTC.

This rearrangement joins TRBV20-1 to TRBJ1-2; 9 bases agree with TRBD1. Germline V gene data show CDR1 as DFQATT and CDR2 as SNEGSKA (reference sequence). After removal of 7 bases from V and 8 bases from J, the junction contained 8 bases not matched to a gene. CDR3 length: 12 residues. CDR3 sequence reads: CSVPTGGRGYTF. CDR3 coding DNA: TGCAGTGTCCCAACAGGGGGCCGGGGCTACACCTTC.

This clonotype has a count of ten or more. V usage is TRBV7-8 and J usage is TRBJ1-5; 9 bases agree with TRBD1. The CDR3 consists of 17 residues. Germline V gene sequence: CDR1 SGHVS, CDR2 FQNEAQ. Trimming at V came to 5 bases and at J to 2 bases, leaving 10 bases not matched to a gene. The CDR3 DNA sequence: TGTGCCAGCAGCGCCCGGGACAGGGTGGGTGGCAATCAGCCCCAGCATTTT. The encoded protein is CASSARDRVGGNQPQHF.

The chain recombines TRBV20-1 with TRBJ2-3; D is perhaps TRBD2 (6 bases). CDR1 and CDR2 (germline): DFQATT, SNEGSKA (reference sequence). Trimming removed 6 bases from V and 1 base from J, with 14 bases in between. The CDR3 has 14 amino acids. This chain's CDR3 is CSAGPAGRTDTQYF. The CDR3 DNA sequence: TGCAGTGCCGGCCCCGCGGGACGCACAGATACGCAGTATTTT.

This clonotype was seen a few times. The chain uses TRBV9 and TRBJ2-7; unclear D gene. This CDR3 has 13 amino acids. Trimming took off 1 base at V and 6 bases at J, with 11 bases between the two ends. Per the germline V gene, CDR1 is SGDLS and CDR2 is YYNGEE. The CDR3, as DNA: TGTGCCAGCAGCGTACAGGATTCCCCCGAGCAGTACTTC. Amino acid sequence: CASSVQDSPEQYF.

This clonotype was counted a few times. V gene TRBV9 combines with J gene TRBJ1-1, with D possibly matching TRBD1 (5 bases). The CDR3 loop spans 17 amino acids. The germline CDR1 and CDR2 sequences are SGDLS and YYNGEE. V shed 4 bases and J shed 1 base, with 20 bases lying between them. The CDR3 is CASSPQPGRDRNTEAFF. The CDR3 bases are TGTGCCAGCAGCCCCCAACCCGGGCGTGACAGGAACACTGAAGCTTTCTTT.

The chain combines TRBV28 with TRBJ1-2; no clear D. V dropped 8 bases and J dropped 0 bases, with 10 bases sitting between them. The V gene's germline CDR1 is MDHEN and CDR2 SYDVKM. The CDR3 consists of 13 residues. Written as DNA, the CDR3 is TGTGCCAGCCGGGGAGGGTCTAACTATGGCTACACCTTC. It specifies CASRGGSNYGYTF.

This clonotype was picked up many times. V usage is TRBV7-9 and J usage is TRBJ2-3; D is possibly TRBD1 or TRBD2 (6 bases each). The V end was cut by 2 bases, the J end by 5 bases, with 11 bases between. Germline V CDR1 and CDR2: SEHNR, FQNEAQ (reference sequence). This CDR3 is built from 14 residues. CDR3: CASSLWGAVDTQYF. For the CDR3, the DNA is TGTGCCAGCAGCTTATGGGGGGCAGTAGATACGCAGTATTTT.

The chain has TRBV3-1 and TRBJ1-5; no clear D. There are 13 residues in the CDR3. Germline CDR1 reads LGHDT; CDR2 reads YNNKEL (reference sequence). Trimming pared 3 bases from V and 4 bases from J, leaving 7 bases between. CDR3 in amino acids: CASSHGGNQPQHF. The CDR3 coding sequence is TGTGCCAGCAGCCATGGCGGGAATCAGCCCCAGCATTTT. Supplemented by reference TRBV3-1 and TRBJ1-5, the full variable domain reads DTAVSQTPKYLVTQMGNDKSIKCEQNLGHDTMYWYKQDSKKFLKIMFSYNNKELIINETVPNRFSPKSPDKAHLNLHINSLELGDSAVYFCASSHGGNQPQHFGDGTRLSIL.

This clonotype has a handful of counts. V and J are TRBV7-2 and TRBJ2-7, with D hard to call. V was cut by 2 bases and J by 4 bases, with 9 bases left in between. Germline CDR1 reads SGHTA; CDR2 reads FQGNSA. This CDR3 contains 13 residues. Here the CDR3 reads CASSLQSWYEQYF. The CDR3, as DNA: TGTGCCAGCAGCTTACAGAGTTGGTACGAGCAGTACTTC.

V is TRBV6-2 or TRBV6-3 and J is TRBJ2-5, with a tentative D call TRBD1 (5 bases). Germline CDR1 and CDR2: MNHEY and SVGEGT. Deletions cut 7 bases from V and 1 base from J, with 13 bases between. The CDR3 totals 14 residues. In nucleotides, the CDR3 is TGTGCCAGCAAGGCGCCAGGGATCCAAGAGACCCAGTACTTC. This codes for CASKAPGIQETQYF.

This clonotype was found many times. This chain connects TRBV20-1 to TRBJ2-5; weak D call: TRBD2 (5 bases). CDR3 length: 12 residues. V dropped 5 bases and J dropped 4 bases, with 11 bases sitting between them. Germline V gene sequence: CDR1 DFQATT, CDR2 SNEGSKA (reference sequence). Here the CDR3 DNA reads TGCAGTGCTGGAAGCAGCGGAGAGACCCAGTACTTC. Translated, it gives CSAGSSGETQYF.

The sample holds a few counts of this clonotype. The V gene is TRBV10-3, the J gene TRBJ1-6, with 9 bases that match TRBD1. Germline-derived CDR1 and CDR2 are ENHRY and SYGVKD. This CDR3 has 16 amino acids. Trimming removed 5 bases from V and 9 bases from J; junction bases left unmatched: 11. In DNA, the CDR3 is TGTGCCATCAGTTTCGGGGACAGGGCATCCGGTTCACCCCTCCACTTT. It translates to CAISFGDRASGSPLHF.

This clonotype occurred a few times. This chain links TRBV3-1 with TRBJ1-4, with a tentative D call TRBD1 (6 bases). Germline CDR1 is LGHDT and CDR2 is YNNKEL (reference sequence). V was shortened by 3 bases and J by 0 bases, with 8 bases between the two germline ends. CDR3 size: 15 residues. The CDR3 here is CASSHTGTTNEKLFF. In DNA, the CDR3 is TGTGCCAGCAGCCATACAGGGACAACTAATGAAAAACTGTTTTTT.

The chain couples TRBV20-1 to TRBJ1-1, with D possibly being TRBD1 (5 bases). There are 14 residues in the CDR3. The germline CDR1 and CDR2 sequences are DFQATT and SNEGSKA (reference sequence). V was shortened by 0 bases and J by 1 base, with 9 bases between the two germline ends. CDR3 protein: CSARDQRGNTEAFF. CDR3 nucleotides: TGCAGTGCTAGAGATCAAAGGGGGAACACTGAAGCTTTCTTT.

This clonotype was seen only a few times. The chain combines TRBV12-3 or TRBV12-4 with TRBJ2-7, with TRBD2 identical over 8 bases. There are 17 residues in the CDR3. The trim removed 5 bases at V and 6 bases at J, leaving 18 bases unmatched. The CDR3 sequence: CASSPSTGRGGPGEQYV. CDR3 DNA: TGTGCCAGCAGTCCGTCAACCGGGAGGGGGGGACCGGGCGAGCAGTACGTC.

CDR3 residues: CASSGTGINYGYTF. CDR3 DNA: TGTGCCAGCAGCGGGACAGGGATAAACTATGGCTACACCTTC. This chain links TRBV7-9 with TRBJ1-2; 9 positions match TRBD1. Looked up from germline, CDR1 is SEHNR and CDR2 is FQNEAQ (reference sequence). V was clipped by 5 bases and J by 2 bases; unmatched bases: 3. The CDR3 consists of 14 residues.